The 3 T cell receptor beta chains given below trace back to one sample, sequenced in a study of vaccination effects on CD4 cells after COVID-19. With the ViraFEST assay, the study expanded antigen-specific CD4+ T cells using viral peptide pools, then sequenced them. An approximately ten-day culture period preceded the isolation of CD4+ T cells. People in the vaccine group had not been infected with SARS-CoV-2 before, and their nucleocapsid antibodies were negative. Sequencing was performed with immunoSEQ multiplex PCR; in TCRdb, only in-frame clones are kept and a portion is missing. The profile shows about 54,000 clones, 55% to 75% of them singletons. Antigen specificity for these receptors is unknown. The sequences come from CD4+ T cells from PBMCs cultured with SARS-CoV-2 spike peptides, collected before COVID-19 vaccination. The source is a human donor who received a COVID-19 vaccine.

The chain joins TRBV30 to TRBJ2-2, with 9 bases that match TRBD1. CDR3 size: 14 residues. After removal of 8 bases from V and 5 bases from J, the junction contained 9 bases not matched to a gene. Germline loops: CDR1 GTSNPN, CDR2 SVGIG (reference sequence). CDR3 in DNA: TGTGCCCGAAACAGGGGGCGCGGGACCGGGGAGCTGTTTTTT. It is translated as CARNRGRGTGELFF.

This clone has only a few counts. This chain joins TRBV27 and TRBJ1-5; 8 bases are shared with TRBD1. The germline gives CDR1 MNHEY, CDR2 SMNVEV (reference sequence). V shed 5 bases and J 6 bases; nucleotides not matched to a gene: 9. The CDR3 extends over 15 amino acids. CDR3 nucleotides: TGTGCCAGCAGTCAGCGGACAGGGAAAGGTCAGCCCCAGCATTTT. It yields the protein CASSQRTGKGQPQHF.

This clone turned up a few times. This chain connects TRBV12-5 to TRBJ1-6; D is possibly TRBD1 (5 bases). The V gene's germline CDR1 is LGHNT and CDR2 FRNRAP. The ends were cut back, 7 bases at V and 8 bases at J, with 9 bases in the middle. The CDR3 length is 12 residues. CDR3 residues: CASAKTDSPLHF. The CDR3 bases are TGTGCTAGTGCTAAGACAGATTCACCCCTCCACTTT.